The present T cell receptor (beta chain) was sequenced within a study of cytomegalovirus exposure and HLA in healthy donors. Assay used: immunoSEQ multiplex PCR; TCRdb lists only in-frame clones, some missing. This sample has tens of thousands of clones, with 85% to 95% found just once. Germline V CDR1 and CDR2: KGHSH, LQKENI. With V trimmed by 4 bases and J by 3 bases, 5 bases remained unmatched. This CDR3 contains 15 residues. The table lists this clone with a count of one. The V and J genes are TRBV18 and TRBJ1-5; TRBD1 agrees at 8 bases. This clonotype originated in a man aged 18-30 years in good health and CMV-seronegative. Sequencing input: PBMCs. CDR3 loop: CASSLNRGSNQPQHF. CDR3 bases: TGTGCCAGCTCACTTAACAGGGGGTCCAATCAGCCCCAGCATTTT.